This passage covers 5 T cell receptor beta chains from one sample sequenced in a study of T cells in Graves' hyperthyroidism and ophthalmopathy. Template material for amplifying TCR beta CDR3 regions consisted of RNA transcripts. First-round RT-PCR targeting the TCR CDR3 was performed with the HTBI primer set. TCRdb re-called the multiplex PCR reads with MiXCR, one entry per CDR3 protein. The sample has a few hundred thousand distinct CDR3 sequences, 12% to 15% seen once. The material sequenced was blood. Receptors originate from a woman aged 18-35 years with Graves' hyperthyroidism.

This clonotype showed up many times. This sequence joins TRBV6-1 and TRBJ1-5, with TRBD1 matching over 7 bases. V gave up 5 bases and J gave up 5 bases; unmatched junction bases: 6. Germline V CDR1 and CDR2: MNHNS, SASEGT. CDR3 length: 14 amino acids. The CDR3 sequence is CASSYQGGDQPQHF. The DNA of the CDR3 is TGTGCCAGCAGTTACCAGGGGGGAGATCAGCCCCAGCATTTT.

CDR3 residues: CASSSQGGPSAYNEQFF. For the CDR3, the DNA is TGTGCCAGCAGCTCCCAAGGGGGACCCAGCGCCTACAATGAGCAGTTCTTC. J is TRBJ2-1 and V is TRBV28; a weak D match, TRBD1 (6 bases). CDR1 and CDR2 (germline): MDHEN, SYDVKM. The CDR3 has 17 residues. V was trimmed by 6 bases and J by 2 bases, leaving 20 bases between them. The full variable domain, in which reference TRBV28 and TRBJ2-1 provide the parts outside the CDR3, is DVKVTQSSRYLVKRTGEKVFLECVQDMDHENMFWYRQDPGLGLRLIYFSYDVKMKEKGDIPEGYSVSREKKERFSLILESASTNQTSMYLCASSSQGGPSAYNEQFFGPGTRLTVL.

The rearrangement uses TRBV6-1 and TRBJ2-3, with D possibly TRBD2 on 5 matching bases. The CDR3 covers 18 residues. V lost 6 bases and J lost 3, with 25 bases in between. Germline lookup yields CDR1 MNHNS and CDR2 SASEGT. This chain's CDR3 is CASRRGGRMVGRTDTQYF. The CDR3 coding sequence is TGTGCCAGCAGACGCGGTGGGAGAATGGTAGGACGGACAGATACGCAGTATTTT.

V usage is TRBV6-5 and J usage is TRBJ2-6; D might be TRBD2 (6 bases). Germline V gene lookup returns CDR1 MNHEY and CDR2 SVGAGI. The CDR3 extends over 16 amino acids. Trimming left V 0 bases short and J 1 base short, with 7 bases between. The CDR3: CASSYSGGSGANVLTF. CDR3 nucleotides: TGTGCCAGCAGTTACTCTGGAGGGTCTGGGGCCAACGTCCTGACTTTC.

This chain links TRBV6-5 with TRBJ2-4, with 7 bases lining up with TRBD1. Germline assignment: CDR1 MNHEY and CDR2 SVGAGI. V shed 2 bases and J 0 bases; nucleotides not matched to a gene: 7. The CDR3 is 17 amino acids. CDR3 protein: CASSYRDRLLAKNIQYF. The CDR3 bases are TGTGCCAGCAGTTACAGGGACAGACTACTAGCCAAAAACATTCAGTACTTC.